This record concerns one TCR beta chain sequence. Its antigen is still unknown. One entry per CDR3 protein results from TCRdb running MiXCR on the reads. Of about 500,000 distinct CDR3 sequences in the sample, 30% to 40% were seen once. The sample belongs to a study of T cell repertoires in cytomegalovirus infection. Study-level background: HLA-B-restricted CMV epitopes that are well studied were used alongside recently identified HLA-C-restricted ones. The public TCR beta signatures pointed to both CMV infection and matching HLA type. Regarding the study as a whole: Totalled public TCR beta family frequency picked out people who carried CMV plus the relevant HLA.

Specimen: cultured PBMCs, collected from culture after CMV antigen stimulation. The sequence was collected from a human donor in good health (CMV status not recorded). Some clones in this sample may be carry-over from other donors' samples.

The CDR3 sequence: CASGGRRERDNEQFF. In nucleotides, the CDR3 is TGTGCCAGTGGGGGTCGGAGGGAGAGGGACAATGAGCAGTTCTTC. The J gene is TRBJ2-1, the V gene TRBV19; possibly TRBD2 for D (6 bases). The CDR3 runs to 15 residues. The germline gives CDR1 LNHDA, CDR2 SQIVND (reference sequence). With 8 bases removed from V and 5 bases from J, the gap between germline ends came to 19 bases.